Listed here are 5 T cell receptor beta chains from one sample, sequenced in a study of cytomegalovirus exposure and HLA in healthy donors. The data were produced by immunoSEQ multiplex PCR, yet TCRdb's version contains in-frame clones alone and is incomplete. The data show about 160,000 clones, 95% to 96% seen once. Sequencing input: PBMCs. These receptors were collected from a woman in her late teens or twenties in good health and CMV-seronegative.

The genes are TRBV7-3 and TRBJ2-3; D is possibly TRBD1 (6 bases). CDR1 SGHTA and CDR2 FQGTGA come from the germline V gene. Trimming pared 4 bases from V and 3 bases from J, leaving 14 bases between. CDR3 length: 15 amino acids. Here the CDR3 DNA reads TGTGCCAGCAGCTCACAGGGTCAGGGGACAGATACGCAGTATTTT. This codes for CASSSQGQGTDTQYF.

The V and J genes are TRBV6-6 and TRBJ1-3; 8 bases line up with TRBD1. With 8 bases clipped from V and 2 bases from J, the junction kept 5 bases outside the gene matches. CDR1 and CDR2 from the germline V gene are MNHNY and SVGAGI (reference sequence). The CDR3 has 14 residues. The CDR3 nucleotides read TGTGCCAGCGAATGGACAGGGACTGGAAACACCATATATTTT. Translated: CASEWTGTGNTIYF.

The chain couples TRBV15 to TRBJ1-2; D ambiguous. The V gene's germline CDR1 is LNHNV and CDR2 YYDKDF (reference sequence). CDR3 size: 14 residues. The germline V and J ends were trimmed by 1 base and 6 bases, with 12 bases remaining between them. The CDR3 spells CATSRVWLGDGYTF. CDR3 bases: TGTGCCACCAGCAGAGTCTGGCTAGGCGATGGCTACACCTTC.

The chain employs TRBV6-5 and TRBJ2-1; 8 nucleotides agree with TRBD2. The CDR3 contains 11 residues. Germline trimming cut 10 bases from V and 8 bases from J; bases unmatched to any gene: 4. The germline V gene has CDR1 MNHEY and CDR2 SVGAGI. CDR3 in DNA: TGTGCCATCGGGGGGGAGGATGAGCAGTTCTTC. It encodes CAIGGEDEQFF.

The rearrangement joins TRBV5-4 to TRBJ2-5; possibly TRBD2 for D (5 bases). Germline CDR1 and CDR2: SGHNT and YYREEE (reference sequence). Between the trimmed V and J ends, which lost 4 bases and 5 bases, there was a span of 15 bases. This CDR3 is 14 amino acids long. The CDR3: CASSQDPERETQYF. CDR3 DNA: TGTGCCAGCAGCCAGGACCCGGAGCGGGAGACCCAGTACTTC. Complete variable domain (other parts from reference TRBV5-4 and TRBJ2-5): ETGVTQSPTHLIKTRGQQVTLRCSSQSGHNTVSWYQQALGQGPQFIFQYYREEENGRGNFPPRFSGLQFPNYSSELNVNALELDDSALYLCASSQDPERETQYFGPGTRLLVL.